This T cell receptor (beta chain) originates from a study of blood T cell repertoires in COVID-19. The method was immunoSEQ multiplex PCR; TCRdb's version includes in-frame clones alone and lacks a portion of them. The repertoire includes approximately 280,000 clones, around 84% of them detected once, and less than 5.5% sits in the top ten. This CDR3 has 13 residues. V lost 6 bases and J lost 4, with 9 bases in between. Participant-given clinical history determined each cohort assignment. This TCR was sampled from a middle-aged man who had been exposed to COVID-19. V usage is TRBV12-3 or TRBV12-4 and J usage is TRBJ2-2; maybe TRBD1 (6 bases). Sequencing was performed on PBMCs or T cells enriched from blood (not recorded which). CDR3 bases: TGTGCCAGCAGACCGGACAGCACCGGGGAGCTGTTTTTT. Encoded protein: CASRPDSTGELFF.